This T cell receptor (beta chain) was observed in a study of T cells in Graves' hyperthyroidism and ophthalmopathy (dated by TCRdb to between 2018 and 2020). General notes on the study: Peripheral blood samples were taken at the time of initial diagnosis, prior to any treatment. The approximately 97 discovery patients were randomly divided into training and test sets at a 7:3 ratio. Once sampling was done, hyperthyroidism patients were given methimazole at a starting dose of 30 mg daily, whereas ophthalmopathy patients were given high-dose intravenous methylprednisolone. TCR Vbeta CDR3 sequencing of approximately 140 peripheral blood samples (over 40 ophthalmopathy, about 80 hyperthyroidism and 17 progressor patients) is reported in the paper. In addition, the study compared T-cell repertoires in thyroid tissue and in blood from five to seven Graves' hyperthyroidism patients. Prospective prediction of ophthalmopathy was tested in an independent validation cohort of 18 to 20 hyperthyroidism patients and 15 to 17 patients who later progressed to ophthalmopathy. TCR V-J signatures able to tell the groups apart were searched for in a discovery cohort of around 95 patients, of whom 43 had Graves' ophthalmopathy and under 65 had stable Graves' hyperthyroidism.

Beyond this particular receptor, the publication reports: Sample size was not statistically predetermined, and blinding of investigators to group allocation was not performed. Most expanded thyroid clonotypes (frequency above 0.001) were also found in blood, which suggests that blood repertoires may mirror thyroid immune responses. A model built on a 13 V-J signature distinguished ophthalmopathy from stable hyperthyroidism, reaching approximately 89% sensitivity and 81.08% specificity in cross-validation and 80%/75% in testing. In validation, progression to ophthalmopathy was predicted by the model with 70.59% sensitivity and 72.22% specificity, a median of approximately 6.5 months before onset.

Notes on this clonotype: Its target antigen remains unknown. No quality values exist for individual bases; no much larger clone is one base distant.

For CDR1 and CDR2, the germline V gene (reference sequence) lists MNHNY and SVGAGI. Including cysteine and phenylalanine, the CDR3 has 16 amino acids. Only the CDR3 region is kept as DNA, spanning 48 bases read in frame from base 1. V is pruned by 0 bases and J by 6 bases, leaving 11 bases of the junction without a gene match. TCR beta CDR3 regions were amplified from RNA transcripts. The first round of RT-PCR for the TCR CDR3 was performed with the HTBI primer set and the Qiagen OneStep RT-PCR kit. Libraries were constructed in a second round of multiplex PCR, after which size selection and purification were carried out. The libraries were sequenced on an Illumina HiSeq2000 using paired-end 100 bp reads. As for how the authors treated the data: SOAPnuke was used to process the raw data, with reads discarded if the reads contained adapters or uncalled bases, had a mean Phred below 15, or lacked an exact constant-primer or identifier match. High-quality paired reads were merged with COPE v1.2.5, and unique nucleotide sequences were defined as clonotypes. MiTCR v1.1 was used to align clonotypes to the IMGT TRBV, TRBD and TRBJ reference segments. The analysis was restricted to V-J combinations with a frequency above 0.0001, which together covered 99% to 99.2% of the repertoires. A TCS score was defined as the ratio of F50 (clonal expansion) to E x V (chaos), with BLOSUM62-based TCRdist applied between CDR3 peptides within each V-J. Welch's t-statistics and random forest reduced fewer than 550 V-J features to roughly 13, which were used in a naive Bayes classifier (R e1071). TCRdb itself trimmed the public reads at Q25 with fastp, ran MiXCR and retained productive beta chains. Under each unique CDR3 protein, matching rows form one entry showing the most common genes and DNA. V and J calls and clone size were set by TCRdb, not the authors. Counted in this sample were 600,000 to 750,000 distinct CDR3 sequences; 15% to 20% of them appeared once. The top ten hold 15% to 17% of the sample.

Stable Graves' hyperthyroidism was defined as the absence of progression to ophthalmopathy over 18 months of follow-up. The hyperthyroidism patients were between 18 and 65 years old and newly diagnosed, with a disease duration of less than 2 months. The study excluded patients with uncontrolled infections, other autoimmune diseases, pregnancy or lactation. Clinical symptoms, serum thyroxine and TRAb, thyroid ultrasound, and orbital computed tomography formed the basis for the diagnoses. PBMCs were separated from 10 ml of fresh peripheral blood using Ficoll-Paque density gradient centrifugation. Total RNA was extracted with Trizol reagent, and quality was checked on an Agilent 2100 Bioanalyzer.

The origin of this receptor is a man between 50 and 59 years old with Graves' hyperthyroidism. Specimen: blood. The sequence joins TRBV6-6 to TRBJ2-7; 7 bases in the middle match TRBD1. The DNA reads as follows: TGTGCCAGCAGTTACTCTTTAACAGGGGCCCCTGGCGAGCAGTACTTC. Translated, it gives CASSYSLTGAPGEQYF.